This T cell receptor beta chain was obtained from a study of blood T cell repertoires in COVID-19 (TCRdb year 2020). Broadly, across the study: The collaborator samples originated in the United States, Italy and Spain and spanned the acute and convalescent phases of COVID-19. The prospective study material was composed of cDNA or gDNA derived from T cells, B-cell-depleted T cells, or PBMCs. Subjects who had been exposed to COVID-19, were actively infected with it, or had recovered from it provided the deeply sampled blood TCRbeta repertoires that made up the dataset. The repertoires were made available in a free public database intended to serve as a resource for research on the immune response to SARS-CoV-2. The samples were drawn from two sources: the first 160 participants of the ongoing ImmuneRACE study, and 1,000 to 1,500 subjects contributed by 6 global collaborators. Sample metadata almost always included a de-identified subject ID, COVID-19 status, age in years and sex. HLA class I and class II types, where available, came from metadata supplied by the sample provider rather than from assay-based typing. On the study overall, not on this receptor specifically: Clinical and demographic metadata were provided uncurated, with the amount varying by source and participant.

Points on this clone: The antigen it recognizes is unknown. No much larger clone exists at a distance of one base, and base qualities are not known.

The collaborating institutions used their own protocols to collect whole blood in K2EDTA tubes. Collaborator samples were shipped for TCRbeta analysis as frozen whole blood, isolated PBMCs, or DNA extracted from either sample type. The immunoSEQ Assay, a bias-controlled multiplex PCR, was used to amplify TCRbeta CDR3 regions from genomic DNA. In the authors' own workflow: Within the assay, amplification of reference gene primers was used to estimate how many nucleated cells each sample contained. To quantify the absolute abundance of each unique TCRbeta CDR3 rearrangement, sequence reads were collapsed and filtered. Productive Simpson clonality was computed per sample as the square root of Simpson's diversity index over productive rearrangements. This immuneACCESS table, as held by TCRdb, lists in-frame sequences with V and J called but not all clones. Of the missing ones, under half trace to an unresolved V gene in checked studies; the others have no known cause. Clone size and V and J calls were adopted from that table, with D and trimming inferred from the DNA. Recorded for this sample are about 53,000 clones; 82% of them occurred a single time. The top ten clonotypes cover less than 3% of the sample.

This clonotype originated in an older woman with acute or convalescent COVID-19. Sequenced: peripheral blood.

The sequence in DNA is TGTGCCAGCAGCTCTCAGACAGGGTTGGGCTATGGCTACACCTTC. It is translated as CASSSQTGLGYGYTF. The chain couples TRBV5-8 to TRBJ1-2; TRBD1 agrees with 7 junctional bases. The CDR3 measures 15 amino acids from cysteine to phenylalanine. Just the 45-base CDR3 DNA is kept, in frame starting at base 1. CDR1 SGHTS and CDR2 YDEGEE were looked up in the germline V gene. Trimming leaves V shorter by 3 bases and J shorter by 4 bases, with the junction holding 9 bases beyond the gene matches.